These 7 T cell receptor beta chains originate from one sample sequenced in a study of cytomegalovirus exposure and HLA in healthy donors. The PCR contained 60 Vbeta and 13 Jbeta primers. The repertoire was sequenced with immunoSEQ multiplex PCR; TCRdb's copy has only in-frame clones and lacks some. The sample has about 170,000 clones, about 76% seen once. The sample consisted of PBMCs. The receptors here all came from a woman younger than 35 in good health and CMV-seropositive.

The chain recombines TRBV21-1 with TRBJ2-3; TRBD1 was called by the table and not checked on the DNA. TRBV21-1 represents a pseudogene. The CDR3 is 14 amino acids. The CDR3 bases are TGTGCCAGCAGCAACAGGGATAGCACAGATACGCAGTATTTT. Translated: CASSNRDSTDTQYF.

In the case of this clone: The junction and the germline gene differ at one end; a read error may be behind it. V gene TRBV7-7 combines with J gene TRBJ2-3, with a tentative D call TRBD1 (6 bases). The CDR3 runs to 14 residues. The germline V gene has CDR1 SSHAT and CDR2 FNYEAQ (reference sequence). DNA for the CDR3: TGTGCTAGCAGCTTCACAGGGACCACAGATACGCAGTATTTT. Amino acids: CASSFTGTTDTQYF.

With respect to this clone: A read error may produce the germline difference seen at one junction end. The CDR3 DNA sequence: TGTGTCTGGAGTGTACAGGGAGTCGCAAGGGCTTTCTTT. Translation gives CVWSVQGVARAFF. This chain links TRBV30 with TRBJ1-1, with D perhaps TRBD1 (6 bases). The germline V gene encodes CDR1 GTSNPN and CDR2 SVGIG (reference sequence). This CDR3 has 13 residues.

V usage is TRBV4-3 and J usage is TRBJ2-1, with TRBD1 matching over 7 bases. Trimming removed 3 bases from V and 5 bases from J; junction bases left unmatched: 10. The CDR3 is 16 amino acids. Germline V gene sequence: CDR1 LGHNA, CDR2 YSLEER. DNA for the CDR3: TGCGCCAGCAGCCAGTCAACAGGGGATGTGGACAATGAGCAGTTCTTC. Its protein is CASSQSTGDVDNEQFF.

This clone turned up a few times. This chain connects TRBV10-3 to TRBJ1-3, with TRBD1 matching over 8 bases. V shed 5 bases, J shed 0 bases, and the junction held 3 bases outside the gene matches. CDR3 size: 15 residues. Germline-derived CDR1 and CDR2 are ENHRY and SYGVKD. The CDR3 DNA sequence: TGTGCCATCAGTCCAGGGGGCCTCTCTGGAAACACCATATATTTT. This encodes CAISPGGLSGNTIYF.

The J gene is TRBJ1-4, the V gene TRBV4-2; perhaps TRBD1 as D (5 bases). The CDR3 has 17 amino acids. Trimming took off 8 bases at V and 0 bases at J, with 19 bases between the two ends. Germline assignment: CDR1 LGHNA and CDR2 YNFKEQ. The CDR3 DNA is TGTGCCAGCGAAATAATGGGGGGTACTACAACTAATGAAAAACTGTTTTTT. Encoded protein: CASEIMGGTTTNEKLFF.

The chain carries TRBV4-3 and TRBJ2-3; possibly TRBD2 for D (5 bases). This CDR3 is built from 14 residues. In germline, CDR1 is LGHNA, CDR2 YSLEER. V was clipped by 4 bases and J by 1 base, with 9 bases between them. In DNA, the CDR3 is TGCGCCAGCAGCCCCGTGGGAGGCACAGATACGCAGTATTTT. Its protein is CASSPVGGTDTQYF.